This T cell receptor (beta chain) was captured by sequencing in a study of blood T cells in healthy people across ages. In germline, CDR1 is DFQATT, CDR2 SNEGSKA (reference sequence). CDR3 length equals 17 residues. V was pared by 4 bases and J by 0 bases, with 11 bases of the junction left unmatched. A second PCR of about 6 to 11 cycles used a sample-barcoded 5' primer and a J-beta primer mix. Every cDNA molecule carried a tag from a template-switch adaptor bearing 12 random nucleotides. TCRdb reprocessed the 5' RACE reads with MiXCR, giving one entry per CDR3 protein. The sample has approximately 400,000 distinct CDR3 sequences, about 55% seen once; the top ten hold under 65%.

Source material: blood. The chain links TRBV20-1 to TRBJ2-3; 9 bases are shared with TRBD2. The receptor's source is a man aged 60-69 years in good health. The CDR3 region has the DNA TGCAGTGCTACGCCGGGACTAGCAGGTGCTAGCACAGATACGCAGTATTTT. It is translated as CSATPGLAGASTDTQYF.